The 18 T cell receptor beta chains presented below share a single source sample, sequenced in a study of shared clonotypes between healthy human individuals. TCRdb's table, derived via immunoSEQ multiplex PCR, lists solely in-frame clones and lacks some. The table shows approximately 2.3 million clones, with approximately 95% occurring only once. The sequenced material came from naive CD4+ T cells from PBMCs. Subset specified: CD45RA+ positively selected. Receptors were obtained from a man aged 18 to 30 in good health. Some clones in this sample may be carry-over from other donors' samples.

The chain combines TRBV2 with TRBJ1-3; D gene ambiguous. This CDR3 has 13 residues. Trimming removed 2 bases from V and 4 bases from J, with 6 bases in between. The germline V gene has CDR1 SNHLY and CDR2 FYNNEI. The CDR3 nucleotides are TGTGCCAGCAGTGAATTTCGGGGAAACACCATATATTTT. Its translation is CASSEFRGNTIYF.

V usage is TRBV9 and J usage is TRBJ2-1; a weak D match, TRBD2 (6 bases). The germline gives CDR1 SGDLS, CDR2 YYNGEE. V was trimmed by 0 bases and J by 11 bases, leaving 18 bases between them. CDR3 length equals 15 residues. The CDR3 here is CASSVDAGTGTQQFF. Here the CDR3 DNA reads TGTGCCAGCAGCGTAGATGCGGGGACCGGGACCCAGCAGTTCTTC.

The chain joins TRBV5-1 to TRBJ2-1; 7 nucleotides agree with TRBD1. This CDR3 contains 17 residues. With V trimmed by 1 base and J by 0 bases, 7 bases remained unmatched. CDR1 is SGHRS, CDR2 YFSETQ, per germline. CDR3 in amino acids: CASSLTGVVSSYNEQFF. CDR3 DNA: TGCGCCAGCAGCTTGACAGGGGTCGTTAGCTCCTACAATGAGCAGTTCTTC.

J is TRBJ1-5 and V is TRBV18, with D uncertain. The ends were cut back, 3 bases at V and 3 bases at J, with 9 bases in the middle. Germline V gene data show CDR1 as KGHSH and CDR2 as LQKENI. The CDR3 runs 14 residues. The DNA for the CDR3 is TGTGCCAGCTCACCGGGCGGACTCAATCAGCCCCAGCATTTT. Its translation: CASSPGGLNQPQHF.

CDR3 sequence reads: CASSLRSRPHEQYF. In DNA form, the CDR3 reads TGTGCCAGCAGCCTCCGTTCGAGACCCCACGAGCAGTACTTC. The chain uses TRBV7-9 and TRBJ2-7; D unclear. Trimming shortened V by 5 bases and J by 5 bases, and 16 bases separated the two germline ends. The CDR3 totals 14 residues. Germline V gives CDR1 SEHNR, CDR2 FQNEAQ (reference sequence).

This clone came up once. CDR3 sequence reads: CASSPRQGGYGYTF. DNA of the CDR3: TGTGCCAGCAGCCCCAGACAGGGTGGGTATGGCTACACCTTC. V gene TRBV27 combines with J gene TRBJ1-2, with 7 bases matching TRBD1. CDR1 MNHEY and CDR2 SMNVEV come from the germline V gene (reference sequence). With 6 bases clipped from V and 5 bases from J, the junction kept 9 bases outside the gene matches. This CDR3 has 14 residues.

The CDR3 loop is CASSPGRGRGTYNEQFF. The CDR3 DNA is TGTGCCAGCTCACCGGGGCGGGGACGGGGGACTTACAATGAGCAGTTCTTC. V gene TRBV18 combines with J gene TRBJ2-1; D possibly corresponds to TRBD2 (6 bases). This CDR3 contains 17 residues. V shed 3 bases and J shed 4 bases, with 19 bases lying between them. CDR1 and CDR2 from the germline V gene are KGHSH and LQKENI.

CDR3 sequence (DNA): TGTGCCATCACAGCCCCTGGAACTAGCGGGGCCTACAATGAGCAGTTCTTC. This sequence encodes CAITAPGTSGAYNEQFF. The chain uses TRBV10-3 and TRBJ2-1; 10 bases are a match to TRBD2. The V gene end was trimmed by 7 bases and the J gene end by 2 bases; junction bases not matched to a gene: 11. The CDR3 runs 17 residues. Germline loops: CDR1 ENHRY, CDR2 SYGVKD.

The genes are TRBV5-1 and TRBJ1-1; 10 bases match TRBD1. The CDR3 totals 16 residues. Germline values: CDR1 SGHRS, CDR2 YFSETQ. J lost 5 bases, V lost 4 bases, and 11 bases had no gene match. CDR3 coding DNA: TGCGCCAGCAGCCCTAACTCCGGGACAGGGGAAACTGAAGCTTTCTTT. This encodes CASSPNSGTGETEAFF.

V and J are TRBV18 and TRBJ2-2, with TRBD2 identical over 10 bases. The CDR3 runs 17 residues. Germline V CDR1 and CDR2: KGHSH, LQKENI. With V trimmed by 5 bases and J by 3 bases, 9 bases remained unmatched. The CDR3 DNA reads TGTGCCAGCTCATCCAGAGCGGGAGGGCCGGACACCGGGGAGCTGTTTTTT. Encoded protein: CASSSRAGGPDTGELFF.

The V call is TRBV19, the J call TRBJ2-5, with D hard to call. The V and J ends lost 7 bases and 2 bases respectively, with 11 bases between them. CDR3 length: 13 residues. CDR1 is LNHDA, CDR2 SQIVND, per germline (reference sequence). The chain's CDR3 is CASKTSLQETQYF. CDR3 in DNA: TGTGCCAGTAAGACCTCGCTACAAGAGACCCAGTACTTC.

V is TRBV28 and J is TRBJ2-1, with 11 positions matching TRBD2. Trimming took 7 bases from V and 4 from J; bases not matched to a gene: 6. This CDR3 is built from 15 residues. The germline V gene has CDR1 MDHEN and CDR2 SYDVKM. CDR3 sequence reads: CASTVAGGPYNEQFF. The CDR3 DNA reads as TGTGCCAGCACCGTAGCGGGAGGGCCTTACAATGAGCAGTTCTTC. Together with reference TRBV28 and TRBJ2-1, the CDR3 gives the full variable domain: DVKVTQSSRYLVKRTGEKVFLECVQDMDHENMFWYRQDPGLGLRLIYFSYDVKMKEKGDIPEGYSVSREKKERFSLILESASTNQTSMYLCASTVAGGPYNEQFFGPGTRLTVL.

The chain employs TRBV4-1 and TRBJ2-2; 8 bases line up with TRBD1. The CDR3 has 13 amino acids. Germline V gene sequence: CDR1 MGHRA, CDR2 YSYEKL. The ends lost 8 bases at V and 8 bases at J; junction bases unmatched: 7. The CDR3 DNA follows: TGCGCCAGCGCCGGCCAGGGGGCTGGGGAGCTGTTTTTT. Its protein is CASAGQGAGELFF.

This clone appeared a few times. V usage is TRBV7-2 and J usage is TRBJ1-2; D unclear. The CDR3 contains 14 residues. V was cut by 4 bases and J by 7 bases, with 16 bases left in between. Germline V CDR1 and CDR2: SGHTA, FQGNSA. The chain's CDR3 is CASSSGPFRSGYTF. DNA for the CDR3: TGTGCCAGCAGCTCCGGACCCTTCAGGAGTGGCTACACCTTC.

The rearrangement joins TRBV7-3 to TRBJ2-1, with D perhaps matching TRBD1 (6 bases). The CDR3 is 18 amino acids. Looked up from germline, CDR1 is SGHTA and CDR2 is FQGTGA. Trimming pared 6 bases from V and 4 bases from J, leaving 25 bases between. In DNA, the CDR3 is TGTGCCAGCAGGTTTCCCAACTCTTCCGGGACACCATACAATGAGCAGTTCTTC. Translated: CASRFPNSSGTPYNEQFF.

There are a few counts of this clone. This chain uses TRBV7-9 with TRBJ1-1, with D possibly matching TRBD1 (5 bases). This CDR3 spans 13 amino acids. Germline assignment: CDR1 SEHNR and CDR2 FQNEAQ (reference sequence). V dropped 4 bases and J dropped 8 bases, with 14 bases sitting between them. The CDR3 sequence: CASSSQQELEAFF. The CDR3 DNA follows: TGTGCCAGCAGCTCACAACAGGAATTAGAAGCTTTCTTT.

V gene TRBV21-1 combines with J gene TRBJ2-1; TRBD2, the table's D call, lacks a check against the DNA. TRBV21-1 is given as a pseudogene. The length of the CDR3 is 17 residues. The CDR3 reads CASSIRTSGSDYNEQFF. The CDR3 DNA is TGTGCCAGCAGCATAAGGACTAGCGGGAGCGATTACAATGAGCAGTTCTTC.

The V call is TRBV5-1, the J call TRBJ1-1; D is ambiguous. Germline CDR1 is SGHRS and CDR2 is YFSETQ. V was cut by 9 bases and J by 1 base, with 22 bases left in between. The CDR3 spans 16 residues. The CDR3 region is CATRQDLGVPNTEAFF. The CDR3 coding sequence is TGCGCCACCAGACAAGATCTCGGTGTCCCGAACACTGAAGCTTTCTTT.